Described below is a single T cell receptor (beta chain) sequence and its context. The antigen remains undetermined. This entry belongs to a study of cytomegalovirus exposure and HLA in healthy donors. Study-wide findings and caveats: Previously analyzed data showed that most TCR beta V segments were productive at a frequency of about 90% or about 30%. In terms of immune exposure information, only CMV serostatus was available.

Healthy bone marrow donors made up the cohort. The V gene's germline CDR1 is SGHNT and CDR2 YYREEE (reference sequence). Trimming removed 1 base from V and 4 bases from J; junction bases left unmatched: 4. The CDR3 consists of 16 residues. Vbeta (60) and Jbeta (13) primers were used in the PCR. Assay used: immunoSEQ multiplex PCR; TCRdb lists only in-frame clones, some missing. The sample gives approximately 160,000 clones, over 60% of which show up once; roughly 0.69% is in the top ten. The clonotype comes from a male donor in good health and CMV-seronegative. Sequencing was carried out using PBMCs. V usage is TRBV5-4 and J usage is TRBJ2-3, with 12 bases fitting TRBD2. CDR3 DNA: TGTGCCAGCAGCTTGATGACTAGCGGGAGCCCAGATACGCAGTATTTT. Translated: CASSLMTSGSPDTQYF.